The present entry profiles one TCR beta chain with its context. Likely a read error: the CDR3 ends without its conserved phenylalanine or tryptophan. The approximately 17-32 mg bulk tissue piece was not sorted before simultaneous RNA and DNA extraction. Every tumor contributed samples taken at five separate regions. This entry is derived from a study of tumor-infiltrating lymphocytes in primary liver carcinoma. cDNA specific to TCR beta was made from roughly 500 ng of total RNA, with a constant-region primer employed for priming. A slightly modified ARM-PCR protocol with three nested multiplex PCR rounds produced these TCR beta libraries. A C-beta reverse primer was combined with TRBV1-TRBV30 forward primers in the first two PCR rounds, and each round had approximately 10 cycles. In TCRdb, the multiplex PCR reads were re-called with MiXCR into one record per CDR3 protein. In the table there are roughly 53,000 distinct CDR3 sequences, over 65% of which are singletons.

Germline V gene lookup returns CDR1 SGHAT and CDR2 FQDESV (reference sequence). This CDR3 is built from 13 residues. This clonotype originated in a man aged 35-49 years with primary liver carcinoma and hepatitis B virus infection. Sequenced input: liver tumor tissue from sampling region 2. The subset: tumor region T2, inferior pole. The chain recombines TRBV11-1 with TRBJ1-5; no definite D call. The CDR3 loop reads CTSSSGPDQPQHL. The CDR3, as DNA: TGTACCAGCAGCTCCGGACCAGATCAGCCCCAGCATTTA.